A single sample gave rise to the 26 T cell receptor beta chains below, sequenced in a study of blood T cell repertoires in COVID-19. Profiled with immunoSEQ multiplex PCR; TCRdb holds only in-frame clones, not every one. The data show 80,000 to 100,000 clones, approximately 86% seen once. Sequencing used peripheral blood. Receptors were obtained from a woman of 80 years or more with acute or convalescent COVID-19.

This chain connects TRBV5-1 to TRBJ1-2; 7 nucleotides align to TRBD1. Looked up from germline, CDR1 is SGHRS and CDR2 is YFSETQ. The CDR3 runs to 14 residues. V shed 1 base, J shed 7 bases, and the junction held 7 bases outside the gene matches. The CDR3 DNA is TGCGCCAGCAGCTTGACCCAGACAGGGTTTGGCTACACCTTC. Amino acid sequence: CASSLTQTGFGYTF.

The V and J genes are TRBV5-4 and TRBJ1-1; TRBD1 is a possible D gene (5 bases). From germline, CDR1 is SGHNT and CDR2 YYREEE (reference sequence). Trimming stripped 4 bases from V and 1 base from J, with 17 bases between. This CDR3 is built from 16 residues. CDR3 DNA: TGTGCCAGCAGCCCGAGCCCCGACAGACCGAACACTGAAGCTTTCTTT. Amino acids: CASSPSPDRPNTEAFF.

The J gene is TRBJ2-5, the V gene TRBV18, with D maybe TRBD1 (6 bases). Germline CDR1 KGHSH, CDR2 LQKENI. CDR3 length: 14 residues. Between the trimmed V and J ends, which lost 3 bases and 1 base, there was a span of 9 bases. The CDR3 loop reads CASSPVGAQETQYF. In DNA, the CDR3 is TGTGCCAGCTCACCTGTGGGGGCCCAAGAGACCCAGTACTTC.

This chain links TRBV5-1 with TRBJ2-3; TRBD1 is a possible D gene (6 bases). V gave up 5 bases and J gave up 0 bases, with 10 bases separating them. In germline, CDR1 is SGHRS, CDR2 YFSETQ. The CDR3 spans 14 residues. The CDR3 DNA reads as TGCGCCAGCAGGACTGGACAGAGCACAGATACGCAGTATTTT. It translates to CASRTGQSTDTQYF.

Only a few counts were recorded for this clone. This chain uses TRBV10-3 with TRBJ1-1; D is unresolved. The CDR3 extends over 13 amino acids. Germline V gene lookup returns CDR1 ENHRY and CDR2 SYGVKD. Trimming cost V 0 bases and J 1 base, with 3 bases left between them. Here the CDR3 DNA reads TGTGCCATCAGTGAGTCCGGGAACACTGAAGCTTTCTTT. Residues: CAISESGNTEAFF.

The gene calls are TRBV24-1 and TRBJ1-2, with 8 nucleotides matching TRBD1. CDR1 is KGHDR, CDR2 SFDVKD, per germline. CDR3 length: 15 amino acids. The junction had 8 bases not matched to a gene; V was cut back by 7 bases and J by 2 bases. DNA of the CDR3: TGTGCCACCAGAGCCGGGACAGGCAGAAACTATGGCTACACCTTC. This gives the protein CATRAGTGRNYGYTF.

The chain couples TRBV28 to TRBJ1-2; maybe TRBD1 (6 bases). CDR1 and CDR2 from the germline V gene are MDHEN and SYDVKM. V was clipped by 6 bases and J by 7 bases, with 24 bases between them. The CDR3 runs 16 residues. The CDR3 DNA reads TGTGCCAGCAGCTCCCAAACAGGGTCCCTCTTCGGTGGCTACACCTTC. Translation gives CASSSQTGSLFGGYTF.

The chain is built from TRBV6-1 and TRBJ1-2, with a possible D match to TRBD1 (6 bases). The CDR3 extends over 13 amino acids. The V and J ends lost 2 bases and 3 bases respectively, with 7 bases between them. Germline-derived CDR1 and CDR2 are MNHNS and SASEGT. CDR3 amino acids: CASSETGYYGYTF. In DNA, the CDR3 is TGTGCCAGCAGTGAAACAGGGTACTATGGCTACACCTTC.

CDR3 loop: CASSRGVGGNQPQHF. In nucleotides, the CDR3 is TGCGCCAGCAGCCGGGGGGTCGGAGGCAATCAGCCCCAGCATTTT. The chain couples TRBV4-1 to TRBJ1-5; tentative D call: TRBD1 (5 bases). There are 15 residues in the CDR3. V lost 4 bases to trimming and J lost 2 bases, with 12 bases between them. The V gene's germline CDR1 is MGHRA and CDR2 YSYEKL.

A single count supports this clone. The chain couples TRBV9 to TRBJ2-5, with D possibly being TRBD1 (5 bases). The CDR3 is 16 amino acids. The germline V gene encodes CDR1 SGDLS and CDR2 YYNGEE. Trimming removed 1 base from V and 7 bases from J, with 20 bases in between. Here the CDR3 DNA reads TGTGCCAGCAGCGTAATGCCAGGGCCACCGGTGGGGACCCAGTACTTC. The encoded protein is CASSVMPGPPVGTQYF. Supplemented by reference TRBV9 and TRBJ2-5, the full variable domain reads DSGVTQTPKHLITATGQRVTLRCSPRSGDLSVYWYQQSLDQGLQFLIQYYNGEERAKGNILERFSAQQFPDLHSELNLSSLELGDSALYFCASSVMPGPPVGTQYFGPGTRLLVL.

This CDR3 reads CASSVSGHQSYEQYF. CDR3 bases: TGTGCCAGCAGCGTCTCGGGACATCAATCCTACGAGCAGTACTTC. The genes are TRBV9 and TRBJ2-7; tentative D call: TRBD1 (6 bases). Trimming cost V 2 bases and J 1 base, with 13 bases left between them. This CDR3 has 15 amino acids. Germline CDR1 is SGDLS and CDR2 is YYNGEE. Complete variable domain (other parts from reference TRBV9 and TRBJ2-7): DSGVTQTPKHLITATGQRVTLRCSPRSGDLSVYWYQQSLDQGLQFLIQYYNGEERAKGNILERFSAQQFPDLHSELNLSSLELGDSALYFCASSVSGHQSYEQYFGPGTRLTVT.

The genes are TRBV27 and TRBJ2-5; tentatively, D is TRBD2 (8 bases). Trimming shortened V by 5 bases and J by 2 bases, and 15 bases separated the two germline ends. The CDR3 totals 15 residues. The V gene's germline CDR1 is MNHEY and CDR2 SMNVEV (reference sequence). The CDR3 sequence is CASSLQGTRQETQYF. CDR3 DNA: TGTGCCAGCAGTCTACAGGGGACTAGGCAAGAGACCCAGTACTTC.

V and J are TRBV11-2 and TRBJ2-1; TRBD2 matches 8 bases. J gave up 6 bases and V 1 base, and 11 bases lay outside the gene matches. Germline lookup yields CDR1 SGHAT and CDR2 FQNNGV. This CDR3 region has 17 residues. CDR3 sequence (DNA): TGTGCCAGCAGCTTAGTCTTTAGAGGCGGGGGGCCCAATGAGCAGTTCTTC. This gives the protein CASSLVFRGGGPNEQFF.

This sequence joins TRBV15 and TRBJ2-1; a possible D gene is TRBD2 (6 bases). The CDR3 is made up of 14 amino acids. V dropped 2 bases and J dropped 7 bases, with 12 bases sitting between them. Germline assignment: CDR1 LNHNV and CDR2 YYDKDF (reference sequence). The CDR3 loop reads CATSRSSRGNEQFF. The CDR3 DNA sequence: TGTGCCACCAGCAGATCCTCACGGGGGAATGAGCAGTTCTTC.

The chain combines TRBV12-3 or TRBV12-4 with TRBJ2-5, with a tentative D call TRBD2 (5 bases). Trimming left V 4 bases short and J 10 bases short, with 10 bases between. CDR3 length equals 11 residues. CDR3 DNA sequence: TGTGCCAGCAGTTGGGCCGGGGACCAGTACTTC. This codes for CASSWAGDQYF.

The V gene is TRBV2, the J gene TRBJ2-1; a weak D match, TRBD2 (6 bases). Between the trimmed V and J ends, which lost 2 bases and 4 bases, there was a span of 12 bases. The CDR3 covers 15 residues. Per the germline V gene, CDR1 is SNHLY and CDR2 is FYNNEI. For the CDR3, the DNA is TGTGCCAGCAGTGAACGGGGGACGGGGTACAATGAGCAGTTCTTC. This sequence encodes CASSERGTGYNEQFF.

With respect to this clone: The junction differs from germline at one of its ends, possibly a read error. The chain is built from TRBV30 and TRBJ2-7; D perhaps matches TRBD1 (5 bases). The CDR3 is made up of 14 amino acids. Per germline, CDR1 GTSNPN and CDR2 SVGIG (reference sequence). DNA of the CDR3: TGTGCCTGGAGTGAGGGGTCCGCTGTCTTACGTCGGGACTTC. It encodes CAWSEGSAVLRRDF.

The table lists this clone with a few counts. V and J are TRBV6-4 and TRBJ1-2; D gene unclear. The CDR3 is made up of 17 amino acids. CDR1 MRHNA and CDR2 SNTAGT come from the germline V gene. V gave up 5 bases and J gave up 8 bases, with 27 bases separating them. CDR3 in amino acids: CASSPNPSPGSVKGYTF. CDR3 bases: TGTGCCAGCAGTCCCAACCCCAGCCCGGGGAGTGTTAAGGGCTACACCTTC.

The J gene is TRBJ2-3, the V gene TRBV5-6; 8 nucleotides agree with TRBD2. CDR3 length equals 15 residues. Germline CDR1 is SGHDT and CDR2 is YYEEEE. V gave up 0 bases and J gave up 6 bases; unmatched junction bases: 6. The CDR3 bases are TGTGCCAGCAGCTTGGGACTAGCGTGGGTCGATACGCAGTATTTT. Translation gives CASSLGLAWVDTQYF.

V gene TRBV5-1 combines with J gene TRBJ1-1; D unclear. In germline, CDR1 is SGHRS, CDR2 YFSETQ. V lost 0 bases and J lost 4, with 7 bases in between. The CDR3 totals 13 residues. DNA for the CDR3: TGCGCCAGCAGCTTGGTGCGTGGCACTGAAGCTTTCTTT. Its protein is CASSLVRGTEAFF.

The chain links TRBV2 to TRBJ1-1, with D uncertain. In germline, CDR1 is SNHLY, CDR2 FYNNEI. The CDR3 length is 14 residues. V lost 6 bases to trimming and J lost 1 base, with 12 bases between them. CDR3 region: CASREGEGNTEAFF. CDR3 nucleotides: TGTGCCAGCAGGGAGGGTGAGGGGAACACTGAAGCTTTCTTT.

The rearrangement joins TRBV6-5 to TRBJ1-1, with 7 bases lining up with TRBD1. This CDR3 region has 14 residues. Germline CDR1 reads MNHEY; CDR2 reads SVGAGI. The trim removed 6 bases at V and 4 bases at J, leaving 8 bases unmatched. Written as DNA, the CDR3 is TGTGCCAGCAGGTTAGGGGGCTCGGGCACTGAAGCTTTCTTT. Its translation: CASRLGGSGTEAFF.

This clone came up a few times. The V call is TRBV5-1, the J call TRBJ1-4; D not resolved. The CDR3 covers 15 residues. Between the trimmed V and J ends, which lost 4 bases and 8 bases, there was a span of 18 bases. Germline-derived CDR1 and CDR2 are SGHRS and YFSETQ. The CDR3 region is CASSVSATLREKLFF. CDR3 nucleotide sequence: TGCGCCAGCAGCGTATCCGCTACCCTGAGAGAAAAACTGTTTTTT.

The chain couples TRBV5-5 to TRBJ1-2; 12 positions agree with TRBD1. The CDR3 runs 17 residues. After removal of 5 bases from V and 7 bases from J, the junction contained 15 bases not matched to a gene. Germline V lookup: CDR1 SGHKS, CDR2 YYEKEE (reference sequence). This chain's CDR3 is CASRTGTGGALSGGYTF. CDR3 in DNA: TGTGCCAGCAGGACCGGGACAGGGGGCGCCTTGAGTGGTGGCTACACCTTC.

V gene TRBV7-9 combines with J gene TRBJ1-1; TRBD1 agrees at 9 bases. The germline V gene has CDR1 SEHNR and CDR2 FQNEAQ (reference sequence). The CDR3 is 18 amino acids. With 1 base clipped from V and 4 bases from J, the junction kept 13 bases outside the gene matches. In DNA form, the CDR3 reads TGTGCCAGCAGCTTAGGGAGGACAGGGGCGGTAAGAAGCACTGAAGCTTTCTTT. Translating gives CASSLGRTGAVRSTEAFF.

The chain is built from TRBV28 and TRBJ1-6; TRBD1 aligns across 7 bases. The CDR3 contains 16 residues. The junction had 9 bases not matched to a gene; V was cut back by 3 bases and J by 7 bases. CDR1 MDHEN and CDR2 SYDVKM come from the germline V gene. The chain's CDR3 is CASSFPQGTRNSPLHF. The CDR3 coding sequence is TGTGCCAGCAGTTTCCCACAGGGGACTCGGAATTCACCCCTCCACTTT.